The clone carrying this T cell receptor beta chain was detected many times. Its specificity is not known. The sample originates from a study of response to subunit inactivated influenza vaccine. Findings and limits, study-wide: Each seasonal influenza vaccination recruits few new T cells, the authors suggested.

TCRdb redid the calling of the RT-PCR reads with MiXCR, one entry per CDR3 protein. The table records about 500,000 distinct CDR3 sequences, 16% of them present only once. The sequence derives from a man between 50 and 70 years old who received an inactivated influenza vaccine. Specimen: CD4+ T cells sorted from PBMCs, collected about 24 months after vaccination.

The CDR3 bases are TGCAGCGTTGATATGGGACTAGGGTCCGATACGCAGTATTTT. Its protein is CSVDMGLGSDTQYF. This chain links TRBV29-1 with TRBJ2-3; 8 bases agree with TRBD2. Germline loops: CDR1 SQVTM, CDR2 ANQGSEA. The CDR3 spans 14 residues. V dropped 3 bases and J dropped 6; count of bases not matched to a gene: 8.